The following is a T cell receptor (beta chain) sequence with its context. Its antigen is unknown. Then a second PCR, running roughly 7 to 11 cycles, was carried out with a sample-barcoded 5' primer and a J-beta primer mix. MiXCR was run by TCRdb on the 5' RACE reads, yielding one entry per CDR3 protein. The data contain approximately 320,000 distinct CDR3 sequences, around 30% of them seen just once; the ten biggest clones take up 25% to 35%. The entry originates in a study of blood T cells in healthy people across ages. Study-wide points: Older age went with lower TCR beta diversity per million T cells, in a roughly linear way. CMV status of donors was not determined, possibly confounding expanded clonotype changes.

V was trimmed by 6 bases and J by 6 bases, leaving 12 bases between them. Looked up from germline, CDR1 is DFQATT and CDR2 is SNEGSKA (reference sequence). This CDR3 has 11 residues. Researchers report isolating at least 6 million PBMCs per sample. Sample: blood. The origin of this receptor is a woman in her 70s in good health. V is TRBV20-1 and J is TRBJ2-7; D not resolved. CDR3 protein: CSAITRSEQYF. The CDR3 DNA reads as TGCAGTGCCATCACTCGTAGCGAGCAGTACTTC.